This T cell receptor (beta chain) was retrieved from a study of vaccination and CD4 T cells after COVID-19. Study-level results: Spike mono-reactivity held for 304 of 307 vaccine-specific clones in convalescent patients.

Sequenced with the Oncomine TCR Beta short-read assay was DNA taken from cultured CD4+ T cells. TCRdb itself ran the PCR reads through MiXCR, one entry per CDR3 protein. The data show about 14,000 distinct CDR3 sequences, about 35% seen once. The treatment here: approximately nine-day PBMC culture with coronavirus spike peptide pools or control peptides (ViraFEST assay). As regards this clonotype: Antigen specificity is unknown.

The TCR was taken from a human donor with COVID-19. The sequenced material came from cultured CD4+ T cells from blood.

The chain's CDR3 is CASSLTGESGNTIYF. The CDR3 nucleotides read TGTGCCAGCAGTCTTACAGGGGAATCTGGAAACACCATATATTTT. V gene TRBV6-1 combines with J gene TRBJ1-3; 7 nucleotides agree with TRBD1. Germline assignment: CDR1 MNHNS and CDR2 SASEGT. This CDR3 has 15 amino acids. The ends lost 5 bases at V and 1 base at J; junction bases unmatched: 5.